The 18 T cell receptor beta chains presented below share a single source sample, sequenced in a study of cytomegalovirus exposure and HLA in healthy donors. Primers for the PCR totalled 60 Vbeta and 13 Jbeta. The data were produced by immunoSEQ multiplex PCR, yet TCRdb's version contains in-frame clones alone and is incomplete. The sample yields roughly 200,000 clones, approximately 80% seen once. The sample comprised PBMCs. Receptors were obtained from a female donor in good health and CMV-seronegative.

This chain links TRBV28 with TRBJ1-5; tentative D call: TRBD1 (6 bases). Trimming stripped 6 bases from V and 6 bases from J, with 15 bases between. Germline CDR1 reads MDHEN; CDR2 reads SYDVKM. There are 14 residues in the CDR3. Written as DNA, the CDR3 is TGTGCCAGCAGGAACGGGGGGCAAGGTCAGCCCCAGCATTTT. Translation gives CASRNGGQGQPQHF.

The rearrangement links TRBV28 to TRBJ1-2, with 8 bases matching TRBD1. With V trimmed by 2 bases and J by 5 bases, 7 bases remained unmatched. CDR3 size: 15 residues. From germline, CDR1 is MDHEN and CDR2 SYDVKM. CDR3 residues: CASSLGTGVLYGYTF. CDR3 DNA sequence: TGTGCCAGCAGTTTAGGGACAGGAGTTCTATATGGCTACACCTTC.

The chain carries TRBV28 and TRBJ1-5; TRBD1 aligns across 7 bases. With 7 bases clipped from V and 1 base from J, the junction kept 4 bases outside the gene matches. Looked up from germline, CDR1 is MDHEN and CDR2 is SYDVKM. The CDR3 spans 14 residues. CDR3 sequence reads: CASTQGGSNQPQHF. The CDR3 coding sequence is TGTGCCAGCACCCAGGGGGGCAGCAATCAGCCCCAGCATTTT. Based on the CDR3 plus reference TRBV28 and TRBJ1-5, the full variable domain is DVKVTQSSRYLVKRTGEKVFLECVQDMDHENMFWYRQDPGLGLRLIYFSYDVKMKEKGDIPEGYSVSREKKERFSLILESASTNQTSMYLCASTQGGSNQPQHFGDGTRLSIL.

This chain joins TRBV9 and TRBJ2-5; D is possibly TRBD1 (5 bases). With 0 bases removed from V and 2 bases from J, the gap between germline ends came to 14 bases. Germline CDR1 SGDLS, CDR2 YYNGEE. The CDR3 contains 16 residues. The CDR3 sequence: CASSVDWSGKQETQYF. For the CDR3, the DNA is TGTGCCAGCAGCGTAGATTGGTCAGGGAAACAAGAGACCCAGTACTTC.

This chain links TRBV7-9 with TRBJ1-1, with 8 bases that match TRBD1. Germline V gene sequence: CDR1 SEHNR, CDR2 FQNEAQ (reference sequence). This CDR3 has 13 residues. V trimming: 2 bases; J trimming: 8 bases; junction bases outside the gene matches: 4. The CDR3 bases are TGTGCCAGCAGCTTACTTCAGGGGGCCGAAGCTTTCTTT. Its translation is CASSLLQGAEAFF.

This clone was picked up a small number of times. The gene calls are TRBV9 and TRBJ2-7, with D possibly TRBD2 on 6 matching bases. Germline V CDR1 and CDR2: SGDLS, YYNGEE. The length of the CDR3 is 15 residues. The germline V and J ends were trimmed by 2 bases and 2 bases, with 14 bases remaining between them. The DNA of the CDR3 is TGTGCCAGCAGCGTCGGTGATAGCGGTACCTACGAGCAGTACTTC. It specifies CASSVGDSGTYEQYF.

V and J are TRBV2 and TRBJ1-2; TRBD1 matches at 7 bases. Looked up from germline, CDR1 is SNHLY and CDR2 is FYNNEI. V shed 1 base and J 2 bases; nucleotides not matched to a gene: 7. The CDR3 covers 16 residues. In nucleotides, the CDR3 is TGTGCCAGCAGTGAAGTCCCCACAGGGGCCAACTATGGCTACACCTTC. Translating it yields CASSEVPTGANYGYTF.

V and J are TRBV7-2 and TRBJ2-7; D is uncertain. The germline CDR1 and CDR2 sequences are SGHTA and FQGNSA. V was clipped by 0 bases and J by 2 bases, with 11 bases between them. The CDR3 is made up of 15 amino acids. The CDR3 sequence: CASSLAGLTTYEQYF. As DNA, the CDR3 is TGTGCCAGCAGCTTAGCTGGTCTCACTACCTACGAGCAGTACTTC. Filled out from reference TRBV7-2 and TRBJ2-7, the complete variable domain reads GAGVSQSPSNKVTEKGKDVELRCDPISGHTALYWYRQSLGQGLEFLIYFQGNSAPDKSGLPSDRFSAERTGGSVSTLTIQRTQQEDSAVYLCASSLAGLTTYEQYFGPGTRLTVT.

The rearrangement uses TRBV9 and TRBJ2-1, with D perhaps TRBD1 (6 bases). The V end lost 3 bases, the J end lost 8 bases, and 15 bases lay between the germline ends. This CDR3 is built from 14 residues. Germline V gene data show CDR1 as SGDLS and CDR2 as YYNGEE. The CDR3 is CASSARGSLDEQFF. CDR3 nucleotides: TGTGCCAGCAGCGCGAGGGGGAGCCTCGATGAGCAGTTCTTC.

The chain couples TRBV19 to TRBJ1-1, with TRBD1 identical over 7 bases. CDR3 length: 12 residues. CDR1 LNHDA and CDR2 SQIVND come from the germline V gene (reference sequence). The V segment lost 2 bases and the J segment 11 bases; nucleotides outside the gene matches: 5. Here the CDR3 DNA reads TGTGCCAGTAGTATAAGGACAGGTGACGCTTTCTTT. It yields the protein CASSIRTGDAFF.

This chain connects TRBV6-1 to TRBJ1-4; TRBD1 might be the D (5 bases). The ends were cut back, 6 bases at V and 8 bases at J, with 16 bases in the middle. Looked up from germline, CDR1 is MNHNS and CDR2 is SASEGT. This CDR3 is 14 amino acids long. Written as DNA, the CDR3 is TGTGCCAGCAGATCGTTAGGGGCGCAAGAAAAACTGTTTTTT. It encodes CASRSLGAQEKLFF.

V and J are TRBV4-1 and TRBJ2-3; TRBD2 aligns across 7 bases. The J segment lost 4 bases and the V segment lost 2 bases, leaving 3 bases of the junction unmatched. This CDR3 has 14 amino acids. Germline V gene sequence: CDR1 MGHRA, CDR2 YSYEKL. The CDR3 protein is CASSQSGNADTQYF. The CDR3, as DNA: TGCGCCAGCAGCCAAAGCGGGAATGCAGATACGCAGTATTTT.

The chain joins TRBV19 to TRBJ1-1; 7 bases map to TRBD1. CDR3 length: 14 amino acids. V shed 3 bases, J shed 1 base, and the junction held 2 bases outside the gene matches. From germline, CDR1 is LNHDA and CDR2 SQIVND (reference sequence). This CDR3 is CASSITGANTEAFF. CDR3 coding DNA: TGTGCCAGTAGTATCACAGGGGCGAACACTGAAGCTTTCTTT.

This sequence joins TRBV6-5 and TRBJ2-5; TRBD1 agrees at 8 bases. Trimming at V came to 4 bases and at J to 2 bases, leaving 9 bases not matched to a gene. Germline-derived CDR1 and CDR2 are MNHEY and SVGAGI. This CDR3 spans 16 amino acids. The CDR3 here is CASSFPGGVIQETQYF. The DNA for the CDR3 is TGTGCCAGCAGTTTTCCAGGGGGCGTTATTCAAGAGACCCAGTACTTC.

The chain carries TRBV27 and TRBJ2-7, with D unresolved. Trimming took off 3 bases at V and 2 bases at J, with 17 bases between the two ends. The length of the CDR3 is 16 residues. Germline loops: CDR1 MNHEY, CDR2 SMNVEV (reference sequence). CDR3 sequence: CASSFGSALTPYEQYF. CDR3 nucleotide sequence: TGTGCCAGCAGTTTCGGAAGCGCACTTACTCCCTACGAGCAGTACTTC.

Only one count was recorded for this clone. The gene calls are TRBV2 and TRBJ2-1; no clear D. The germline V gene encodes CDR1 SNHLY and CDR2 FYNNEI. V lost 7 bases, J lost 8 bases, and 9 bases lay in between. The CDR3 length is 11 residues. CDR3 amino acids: CASTVGYEQFF. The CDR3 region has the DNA TGTGCCAGCACTGTCGGGTATGAGCAGTTCTTC. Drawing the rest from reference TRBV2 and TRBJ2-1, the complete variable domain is EPEVTQTPSHQVTQMGQEVILRCVPISNHLYFYWYRQILGQKVEFLVSFYNNEISEKSEIFDDQFSVERPDGSNFTLKIRSTKLEDSAMYFCASTVGYEQFFGPGTRLTVL.

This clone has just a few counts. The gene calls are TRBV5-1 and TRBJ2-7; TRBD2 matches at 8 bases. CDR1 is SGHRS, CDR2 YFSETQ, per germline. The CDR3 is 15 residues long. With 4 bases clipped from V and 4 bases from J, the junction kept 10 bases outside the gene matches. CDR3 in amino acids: CASSPRGGEMYEQYF. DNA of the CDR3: TGCGCCAGCAGCCCTCGGGGGGGGGAGATGTACGAGCAGTACTTC.

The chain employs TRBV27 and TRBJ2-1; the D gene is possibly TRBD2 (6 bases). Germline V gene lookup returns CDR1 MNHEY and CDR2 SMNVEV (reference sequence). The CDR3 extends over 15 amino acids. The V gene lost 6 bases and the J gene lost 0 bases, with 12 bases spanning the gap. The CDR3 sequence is CASRFGGSSYNEQFF. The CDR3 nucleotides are TGTGCCAGCAGGTTTGGGGGGAGCTCCTACAATGAGCAGTTCTTC.